Each of the 28 T cell receptor beta chains below was sequenced from the same sample in a study of blood T cell repertoires in COVID-19. Assay: immunoSEQ multiplex PCR; the TCRdb copy retains only in-frame clones and omits some. In the table there are roughly 440,000 clones, approximately 90% of which are singletons. The sample was peripheral blood. Receptor source: a woman aged 45 to 65 with COVID-19, enrolled during active disease.

The gene calls are TRBV30 and TRBJ2-7; D is perhaps TRBD1 (5 bases). The germline gives CDR1 GTSNPN, CDR2 SVGIG (reference sequence). There are 16 residues in the CDR3. V was cut by 0 bases and J by 5 bases, with 20 bases left in between. This CDR3 is CAWSVGSPGIWDEQYF. In DNA, the CDR3 is TGTGCCTGGAGTGTAGGTTCGCCAGGGATCTGGGACGAGCAGTACTTC.

J is TRBJ1-6 and V is TRBV18; D may be TRBD1 (6 bases). The germline V gene has CDR1 KGHSH and CDR2 LQKENI. This CDR3 is 13 amino acids long. The ends were cut back, 8 bases at V and 10 bases at J, with 15 bases in the middle. The CDR3 sequence is CASAQGRGSPLHF. The CDR3 DNA reads TGTGCCAGCGCACAGGGTAGGGGGTCACCCCTCCACTTT.

The genes are TRBV5-8 and TRBJ1-4; tentative D call: TRBD1 (5 bases). CDR1 SGHTS and CDR2 YDEGEE come from the germline V gene. There are 17 residues in the CDR3. Trimming took off 4 bases at V and 0 bases at J, with 16 bases between the two ends. CDR3 DNA sequence: TGTGCCAGCAGCGACCTAACAAGGGGCACAACTAATGAAAAACTGTTTTTT. It translates to CASSDLTRGTTNEKLFF.

This clone was detected once. The CDR3 loop reads CASSPGTGGVNYGYTF. In nucleotides, the CDR3 is TGCGCCAGCAGCCCCGGGACAGGGGGCGTTAACTATGGCTACACCTTC. The rearrangement joins TRBV5-1 to TRBJ1-2, with 12 bases that match TRBD1. The CDR3 has 16 amino acids. Germline CDR1 and CDR2: SGHRS and YFSETQ. J lost 1 base, V lost 4 bases, and 5 bases had no gene match.

The rearrangement uses TRBV19 and TRBJ1-2; 12 bases match TRBD1. This CDR3 comprises 13 residues. V was pared by 6 bases and J by 8 bases, with 4 bases of the junction left unmatched. CDR1 and CDR2 (germline): LNHDA, SQIVND (reference sequence). The CDR3 DNA sequence: TGTGCCAGTAGGGGACAGGGGGCCTACGGCTACACCTTC. The encoded protein is CASRGQGAYGYTF.

V is TRBV19 and J is TRBJ2-7; 7 bases fit TRBD2. The J segment lost 7 bases and the V segment lost 6 bases, leaving 15 bases of the junction unmatched. In germline, CDR1 is LNHDA, CDR2 SQIVND (reference sequence). The length of the CDR3 is 15 residues. In DNA form, the CDR3 reads TGTGCCAGTAGGAGGGGAAGCCGCTGGGAGGGAGAGCAGTACTTC. Protein sequence: CASRRGSRWEGEQYF.

The chain carries TRBV11-2 and TRBJ2-2, with no clear D. Trimming removed 3 bases from V and 6 bases from J, with 5 bases in between. CDR1 SGHAT and CDR2 FQNNGV come from the germline V gene. This CDR3 is built from 12 residues. The DNA for the CDR3 is TGTGCCAGCAGCTTTCTAGCCGGGGAGCTGTTTTTT. Its translation is CASSFLAGELFF. The entire variable domain, with the rest obtained from reference TRBV11-2 and TRBJ2-2, is as follows: EAGVAQSPRYKIIEKRQSVAFWCNPISGHATLYWYQQILGQGPKLLIQFQNNGVVDDSQLPKDRFSAERLKGVDSTLKIQPAKLEDSAVYLCASSFLAGELFFGEGSRLTVL.

This clone was recorded a few times. The V call is TRBV7-2, the J call TRBJ2-6; maybe TRBD2 (5 bases). CDR1 is SGHTA, CDR2 FQGNSA, per germline. CDR3 length: 16 residues. V was cut by 4 bases and J by 0 bases, with 10 bases left in between. The CDR3: CASSSYEGSGANVLTF. The CDR3, as DNA: TGTGCCAGCAGCTCCTACGAGGGCTCTGGGGCCAACGTCCTGACTTTC.

The chain recombines TRBV10-2 with TRBJ1-1; the D gene is possibly TRBD1 (6 bases). Trimming took off 4 bases at V and 1 base at J, with 16 bases between the two ends. The length of the CDR3 is 16 residues. Germline V CDR1 and CDR2: WSHSY, SAAADI. CDR3 sequence (DNA): TGCGCCAGCAGTGGCACAGGGCCCACTTCGAACACTGAAGCTTTCTTT. Its translation: CASSGTGPTSNTEAFF.

The rearrangement uses TRBV7-2 and TRBJ2-1; no definite D call. Trimming took 2 bases from V and 2 from J, leaving 10 bases between them. The CDR3 runs 15 residues. Germline loops: CDR1 SGHTA, CDR2 FQGNSA. CDR3 residues: CASSLRSYPYNEQFF. CDR3 sequence (DNA): TGTGCCAGCAGCTTACGGTCATACCCCTACAATGAGCAGTTCTTC.

This chain uses TRBV5-1 with TRBJ1-6; 9 bases agree with TRBD1. CDR1 SGHRS and CDR2 YFSETQ come from the germline V gene. V lost 0 bases to trimming and J lost 8 bases; unmatched junction nucleotides: 3. The CDR3 has 15 amino acids. The chain's CDR3 is CASSLAGTGYSPLHF. In DNA form, the CDR3 reads TGCGCCAGCAGCTTGGCGGGGACAGGGTATTCACCCCTCCACTTT.

V usage is TRBV5-1 and J usage is TRBJ1-1; a weak D match, TRBD1 (6 bases). This CDR3 has 16 residues. The V and J ends lost 3 bases and 1 base respectively, with 16 bases between them. CDR1 and CDR2 from the germline V gene are SGHRS and YFSETQ. The CDR3 DNA reads as TGCGCCAGCAGCTGGCTGGGGGGGCTGACGAACACTGAAGCTTTCTTT. Its protein product is CASSWLGGLTNTEAFF. The complete variable domain, with remaining parts taken from reference TRBV5-1 and TRBJ1-1, reads KAGVTQTPRYLIKTRGQQVTLSCSPISGHRSVSWYQQTPGQGLQFLFEYFSETQRNKGNFPGRFSGRQFSNSRSEMNVSTLELGDSALYLCASSWLGGLTNTEAFFGQGTRLTVV.

The chain links TRBV7-2 to TRBJ1-1, with 8 positions matching TRBD1. This CDR3 region has 12 residues. The V segment lost 4 bases and the J segment 9 bases; nucleotides outside the gene matches: 4. CDR1 is SGHTA and CDR2 is FQGNSA in the germline V gene. The CDR3 DNA reads as TGTGCCAGCAGCTCTACAGGGGGGAAAGCTTTCTTT. Translation: CASSSTGGKAFF.

The gene calls are TRBV5-4 and TRBJ2-1; possible D gene TRBD2, 7 bases. Deletions cut 5 bases from V and 14 bases from J, with 14 bases between. The CDR3 runs to 11 residues. Germline V lookup: CDR1 SGHNT, CDR2 YYREEE (reference sequence). The CDR3 sequence: CASSPGEGEFF. In DNA form, the CDR3 reads TGTGCCAGCAGTCCAGGGGAGGGGGAGTTCTTC.

CDR3 in amino acids: CASSSFPGTEAFF. CDR3 nucleotides: TGTGCCAGCAGTAGTTTTCCCGGGACAGAAGCTTTCTTT. This chain uses TRBV28 with TRBJ1-1; a weak D match, TRBD1 (6 bases). This CDR3 is built from 13 residues. Germline V gene sequence: CDR1 MDHEN, CDR2 SYDVKM. Trimming took 5 bases from V and 8 from J, leaving 15 bases between them.

A word on this clone: At one end, the junction sequence differs from germline, possibly due to a read error. V gene TRBV13 combines with J gene TRBJ2-7; D ambiguous. Per germline, CDR1 PRHDT and CDR2 FYEKMQ (reference sequence). The CDR3 length is 11 residues. The CDR3 DNA reads as TGTGCCAGCAGCTCCCGATACGAGCGGTACTTC. Translation: CASSSRYERYF.

This clone was seen more than once but under ten times. The chain combines TRBV5-1 with TRBJ2-7; D is perhaps TRBD2 (6 bases). Germline V gene lookup returns CDR1 SGHRS and CDR2 YFSETQ. The germline V and J ends were trimmed by 4 bases and 3 bases, with 14 bases remaining between them. The CDR3 sequence is 14 residues long. Here the CDR3 DNA reads TGCGCCAGCAGCCTCCGGGGGTCGGGCTACGAGCAGTACTTC. Its translation: CASSLRGSGYEQYF.

This clone showed up just once. The V gene is TRBV6-5, the J gene TRBJ1-2, with 7 bases lining up with TRBD1. The V gene's germline CDR1 is MNHEY and CDR2 SVGAGI. Trimming cost V 5 bases and J 6 bases; bases outside gene matches: 9. CDR3 length equals 14 residues. CDR3 sequence: CASSQGELMDGYTF. CDR3 in DNA: TGTGCCAGCAGTCAGGGGGAATTGATGGATGGCTACACCTTC.

V gene TRBV9 combines with J gene TRBJ1-1; tentatively, D is TRBD1 (5 bases). The germline V and J ends were trimmed by 3 bases and 7 bases, with 7 bases remaining between them. Germline values: CDR1 SGDLS, CDR2 YYNGEE. The CDR3 has 11 residues. CDR3 sequence reads: CASSAGGEAFF. The CDR3 DNA reads TGTGCCAGCAGCGCGGGGGGTGAAGCTTTCTTT.

The chain uses TRBV2 and TRBJ1-5, with 10 bases identical to TRBD1. V was pared by 6 bases and J by 0 bases, with 2 bases of the junction left unmatched. The CDR3 has 15 residues. The germline V gene encodes CDR1 SNHLY and CDR2 FYNNEI. In nucleotides, the CDR3 is TGTGCCAGCAGGTGGACAGGGGGTAGCAATCAGCCCCAGCATTTT. It encodes CASRWTGGSNQPQHF.

This clone was picked up one time. The V call is TRBV2, the J call TRBJ2-3; 10 bases map to TRBD2. The CDR3 spans 15 residues. V shed 8 bases and J 6 bases; nucleotides not matched to a gene: 11. Germline CDR1 is SNHLY and CDR2 is FYNNEI. The CDR3, as DNA: TGTGCCAGCGCCCGGCTAGCGGGGGTGGTGGATACGCAGTATTTT. It is translated as CASARLAGVVDTQYF.

The V gene is TRBV2, the J gene TRBJ1-1; D unclear. CDR3 length: 12 residues. The V gene's germline CDR1 is SNHLY and CDR2 FYNNEI. Between the trimmed V and J ends, which lost 4 bases and 1 base, there was a span of 4 bases. CDR3 sequence (DNA): TGTGCCAGCAGTGTCGGGAACACTGAAGCTTTCTTT. Protein: CASSVGNTEAFF.

The genes are TRBV3-1 (or the pseudogene TRBV3-2) and TRBJ1-2, with D possibly matching TRBD1 (5 bases). CDR3 length: 17 amino acids. V was shortened by 1 base and J by 4 bases, with 19 bases between the two germline ends. Germline V CDR1 and CDR2: LGHDT, YNNKEL (reference sequence). CDR3 bases: TGTGCCAGCAGCCAAGGGGTCGGGTACTGGGGCGGCTATGGCTACACCTTC. This sequence encodes CASSQGVGYWGGYGYTF.

The chain has TRBV7-6 and TRBJ1-1; 8 bases match TRBD1. The CDR3 has 17 amino acids. V shed 0 bases and J 0 bases; nucleotides not matched to a gene: 6. Germline V gene data show CDR1 as SGHVS and CDR2 as FNYEAQ. The CDR3 coding sequence is TGTGCCAGCAGCTTAGCACAGGGGGTTATCGTGAACACTGAAGCTTTCTTT. Its protein product is CASSLAQGVIVNTEAFF.

The chain combines TRBV5-5 with TRBJ2-3; possible D gene TRBD1, 6 bases. The ends were cut back, 4 bases at V and 3 bases at J, with 18 bases in the middle. The CDR3 is 16 residues long. The germline V gene encodes CDR1 SGHKS and CDR2 YYEKEE (reference sequence). CDR3 sequence (DNA): TGTGCCAGCAGCCCCCTGATGGGCAGGGGTACAGATACGCAGTATTTT. Residues: CASSPLMGRGTDTQYF.

V is TRBV7-2 and J is TRBJ2-3; TRBD2 might be the D (6 bases). The CDR3 contains 15 residues. Germline V gives CDR1 SGHTA, CDR2 FQGNSA. Deletions cut 5 bases from V and 2 bases from J, with 14 bases between. The CDR3 is CASSTRASATDTQYF. Written as DNA, the CDR3 is TGTGCCAGCAGCACCCGGGCTAGCGCCACAGATACGCAGTATTTT.

This clone occurred once. V is TRBV28 and J is TRBJ2-7; tentative D call: TRBD2 (7 bases). CDR3 length: 14 amino acids. V gave up 3 bases and J gave up 2 bases, with 11 bases separating them. Germline V gives CDR1 MDHEN, CDR2 SYDVKM. As DNA, the CDR3 is TGTGCCAGCAGTTTGGAGGGGGGGACCTACGAGCAGTACTTC. It translates to CASSLEGGTYEQYF.

V and J are TRBV5-1 and TRBJ1-6, with unresolved D. This CDR3 contains 14 residues. V lost 4 bases to trimming and J lost 7 bases, with 12 bases between them. The V gene's germline CDR1 is SGHRS and CDR2 YFSETQ. CDR3 in DNA: TGCGCCAGCAGCATCGGGTCTCCAAATTCACCCCTCCACTTT. Encoded protein: CASSIGSPNSPLHF.